This TCR beta chain came from a study of regulatory T cells in long-lasting Graves disease. Study background: The study counted Graves' disease as persistent given over 5 years of antithyroid drugs and positive TSH receptor antibodies.

Study-level points and caveats: Lower TCR diversity characterized persistent Graves' patients relative to newly diagnosed patients. Those with persistent disease had in common more public clonotypes (roughly 3,000) than new patients (approximately 1,000).

There are a few counts of this clonotype. Its target is not known. Assembly of TCR beta libraries relied on iRepertoire HTBI primers together with Arm-PCR of CDR3 regions. Each CDR3 protein gets one entry after TCRdb re-called the multiplex PCR reads with MiXCR. The sample consists of about 420,000 distinct CDR3 sequences, about a quarter of them appearing once. Time point here: persistent/refractory GD, antithyroid drugs over 5 years with positive TRAb. Isolated PBMC RNA provided the starting material for the TCR library. The specimen was peripheral blood mononuclear cells (PBMCs), collected when the disease was refractory, from a patient treated with antithyroid drugs. This clonotype was obtained from a female donor with Graves disease.

The CDR3 sequence is CASSIPGLAQETQYF. The CDR3 nucleotides read TGTGCCAGTAGTATCCCGGGACTAGCACAAGAGACCCAGTACTTC. V is TRBV19 and J is TRBJ2-5; 9 bases agree with TRBD2. Germline V lookup: CDR1 LNHDA, CDR2 SQIVND (reference sequence). Trimming took 3 bases from V and 2 from J; bases not matched to a gene: 4. The CDR3 length is 15 residues. Full variable domain (remainder filled in from reference TRBV19 and TRBJ2-5): DGGITQSPKYLFRKEGQNVTLSCEQNLNHDAMYWYRQDPGQGLRLIYYSQIVNDFQKGDIAEGYSVSREKKESFPLTVTSAQKNPTAFYLCASSIPGLAQETQYFGPGTRLLVL.